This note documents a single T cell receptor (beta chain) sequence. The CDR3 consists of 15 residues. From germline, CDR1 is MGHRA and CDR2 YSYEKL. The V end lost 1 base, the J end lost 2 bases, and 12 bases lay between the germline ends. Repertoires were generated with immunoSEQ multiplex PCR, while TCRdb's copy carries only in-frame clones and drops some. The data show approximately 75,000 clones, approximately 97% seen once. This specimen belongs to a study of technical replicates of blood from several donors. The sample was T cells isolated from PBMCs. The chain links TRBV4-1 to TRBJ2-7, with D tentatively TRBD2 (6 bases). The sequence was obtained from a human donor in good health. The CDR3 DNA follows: TGCGCCAGCAGCCAAGTAGGGGACTTAACCTACGAGCAGTACTTC. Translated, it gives CASSQVGDLTYEQYF.